What follows describes a single TCR beta chain. CDR3 size: 15 residues. The germline V gene has CDR1 SNHLY and CDR2 FYNNEI. The ends were cut back, 7 bases at V and 3 bases at J, with 15 bases in the middle. Per the study methods: Researchers report that nucleated cell counts were estimated from reference gene primer amplification. The assay was immunoSEQ multiplex PCR, and TCRdb's table has in-frame clones only and misses some. That table gives V, J and clone size, and the DNA gave D and trimming. The repertoire consists of under 200,000 clones, with approximately 81% occurring once and the leading ten covering less than 6.5%. This entry belongs to a study of blood T cell repertoires in COVID-19. Study as a whole: Sites across the United States, Italy and Spain contributed samples from acute and convalescent COVID-19. Sources were T cells, B-cell-depleted T cells, or PBMCs; the material itself was cDNA or gDNA.

Seattle patients were enrolled during active infection and followed longitudinally. Sequenced sample: peripheral blood. The receptor was isolated from a woman aged 50 to 65 with COVID-19, enrolled during active disease. The rearrangement joins TRBV2 to TRBJ2-2; D remains unclear. CDR3 residues: CASIVTREDTGELFF. The CDR3 coding sequence is TGTGCCAGCATTGTCACGCGAGAGGACACCGGGGAGCTGTTTTTT. Looking up the rest from reference TRBV2 and TRBJ2-2 gives the full variable domain: EPEVTQTPSHQVTQMGQEVILRCVPISNHLYFYWYRQILGQKVEFLVSFYNNEISEKSEIFDDQFSVERPDGSNFTLKIRSTKLEDSAMYFCASIVTREDTGELFFGEGSRLTVL.